The next 10 T cell receptor beta chains were all read from a single sample in a study of Ad26.COV2.S vaccination and SARS-CoV-2 variants. Repertoires were generated with immunoSEQ multiplex PCR, while TCRdb's copy carries only in-frame clones and drops some. The top ten clones hold about 5% of a sample with roughly 350,000 clones, around nine tenths of them seen once. Treatment described: 19 received Ad26.COV2.S at low or high dose, single or two shots; a few received placebo; per-sample allocation not given. Day 63 after the first injection of vaccine or placebo was the sampling time. Source: peripheral blood, taken in a trial of Ad26.COV2.S vaccine versus placebo. The receptors come from a person between 18 and 65 years old who received the Ad26.COV2.S COVID-19 vaccine or a placebo.

The J gene is TRBJ2-4, the V gene TRBV19; tentative D call: TRBD2 (5 bases). This CDR3 is built from 15 residues. Per the germline V gene, CDR1 is LNHDA and CDR2 is SQIVND (reference sequence). V was cut by 9 bases and J by 8 bases, with 23 bases left in between. CDR3 region: CASGIRFSHSDIQYF. CDR3 DNA: TGTGCCAGCGGCATAAGGTTTAGTCATAGCGACATTCAGTACTTC.

The V gene is TRBV14, the J gene TRBJ2-3; 9 bases align to TRBD1. V was clipped by 4 bases and J by 5 bases; unmatched bases: 7. Per the germline V gene, CDR1 is SGHDN and CDR2 is FVKESK. The CDR3 sequence is 15 residues long. The CDR3 sequence: CASSLAGTGIDTQYF. CDR3 bases: TGTGCCAGCAGCCTAGCCGGGACAGGGATAGATACGCAGTATTTT.

Regarding this clone: A read error may account for a junction end that differs from germline. This chain links TRBV5-1 with TRBJ1-4; TRBD1 aligns across 8 bases. CDR3 size: 14 residues. CDR1 and CDR2 from the germline V gene are SGHRS and YFSETQ. The CDR3 sequence is CASSPRTGRGKTVF. Here the CDR3 DNA reads TGCGCCAGCAGCCCCCGGACAGGGAGGGGAAAAACTGTTTTT.

The chain uses TRBV2 and TRBJ1-2; no reliable D call. This CDR3 is built from 16 residues. CDR1 SNHLY and CDR2 FYNNEI come from the germline V gene. V was pared by 2 bases and J by 0 bases, with 13 bases between. The CDR3 region is CASSERPFLSNYGYTF. CDR3 nucleotides: TGTGCCAGCAGTGAAAGGCCGTTCCTTTCTAACTATGGCTACACCTTC.

This clone occurred a few times. This chain connects TRBV20-1 to TRBJ2-1; D may match TRBD1 or TRBD2 (5 bases each). V lost 3 bases to trimming and J lost 8 bases, with 17 bases between them. The CDR3 loop spans 14 amino acids. The germline V gene encodes CDR1 DFQATT and CDR2 SNEGSKA (reference sequence). The CDR3 loop reads CSASPGTDFHEQFF. CDR3 bases: TGCAGTGCTAGTCCCGGGACGGATTTTCATGAGCAGTTCTTC.

Notes on this clone: This same CDR3 is encoded by further DNA sequences in the sample. The V and J genes are TRBV3-1 (or the pseudogene TRBV3-2) and TRBJ1-5; D gene ambiguous. The CDR3 spans 13 residues. The germline CDR1 and CDR2 sequences are LGHDT and YNNKEL (reference sequence). V was shortened by 1 base and J by 5 bases, with 6 bases between the two germline ends. Here the CDR3 reads CASSQGPDQPQHF. In DNA, the CDR3 is TGTGCCAGCAGCCAAGGGCCAGATCAGCCCCAGCATTTT.

The chain has TRBV4-1 and TRBJ2-1; 10 bases agree with TRBD2. Germline CDR1 and CDR2: MGHRA and YSYEKL. This CDR3 region has 18 residues. Trimming cost V 3 bases and J 5 bases; bases outside gene matches: 13. CDR3 amino acids: CASSHSNPRTSGDNEQFF. As DNA, the CDR3 is TGCGCCAGCAGCCACTCTAATCCCCGGACTAGCGGAGACAATGAGCAGTTCTTC.

The chain couples TRBV7-2 to TRBJ1-5, with a possible D match to TRBD1 (6 bases). Trimming shortened V by 5 bases and J by 3 bases, and 14 bases separated the two germline ends. The CDR3 runs 15 residues. CDR1 and CDR2 from the germline V gene are SGHTA and FQGNSA. The DNA of the CDR3 is TGTGCCAGCAGCCAAACAGGGTACCTCAATCAGCCCCAGCATTTT. It is translated as CASSQTGYLNQPQHF.

Note on this clone: This specimen includes other DNA sequences encoding the same CDR3. The V call is TRBV9, the J call TRBJ1-2; D remains unclear. This CDR3 is 12 amino acids long. V was trimmed by 0 bases and J by 4 bases, leaving 4 bases between them. The germline gives CDR1 SGDLS, CDR2 YYNGEE. CDR3: CASSVGGYGYTF. CDR3 nucleotides: TGTGCCAGCAGCGTAGGGGGCTATGGCTACACCTTC.

The genes are TRBV6-2 or TRBV6-3 and TRBJ1-4; 7 nucleotides agree with TRBD1. Germline-derived CDR1 and CDR2 are MNHEY and SVGEGT. The CDR3 is made up of 14 amino acids. J gave up 6 bases and V 4 bases, and 5 bases lay outside the gene matches. The CDR3 DNA follows: TGTGCCAGCAGTTGGGGCAGGGGGGATGAAAAACTGTTTTTT. Its protein product is CASSWGRGDEKLFF.